Presented here are 13 T cell receptor beta chains from one specimen sequenced in a study of cytomegalovirus exposure and HLA in healthy donors. Researchers ran the PCR with 60 Vbeta and 13 Jbeta primers. The table came from immunoSEQ multiplex PCR; TCRdb's copy has only in-frame clones and leaves some out. The profile shows nearly 110,000 clones, approximately 84% of them singletons. Specimen: PBMCs. These receptors all stem from a young man in good health and CMV-seronegative.

The V gene is TRBV10-2, the J gene TRBJ1-1; no clear D gene. Germline V gene lookup returns CDR1 WSHSY and CDR2 SAAADI. This CDR3 is built from 13 residues. Trimming took off 2 bases at V and 2 bases at J, with 6 bases between the two ends. CDR3 sequence reads: CASSEADNTEAFF. CDR3 bases: TGCGCCAGCAGTGAGGCGGATAACACTGAAGCTTTCTTT.

The rearrangement links TRBV30 to TRBJ2-1; TRBD2 matches at 9 bases. Germline values: CDR1 GTSNPN, CDR2 SVGIG (reference sequence). The CDR3 is 15 residues long. The ends lost 2 bases at V and 2 bases at J; junction bases unmatched: 4. CDR3 sequence: CAWSYPSGAYNEQFF. CDR3 DNA: TGTGCCTGGAGTTATCCTAGCGGGGCCTACAATGAGCAGTTCTTC.

The chain couples TRBV5-1 to TRBJ1-1; a possible D gene is TRBD1 (6 bases). CDR3 size: 13 residues. Germline V gene lookup returns CDR1 SGHRS and CDR2 YFSETQ. V was trimmed by 3 bases and J by 3 bases, leaving 9 bases between them. The CDR3 DNA is TGCGCCAGCAGCTACAACAGGGACACTGAAGCTTTCTTT. Residues: CASSYNRDTEAFF.

V usage is TRBV6-4 and J usage is TRBJ1-6; perhaps TRBD1 as D (6 bases). Trimming cost V 3 bases and J 7 bases, with 10 bases left between them. There are 14 residues in the CDR3. Germline V gene data show CDR1 as MRHNA and CDR2 as SNTAGT. The CDR3 loop is CASSETGLNSPLHF. DNA of the CDR3: TGTGCCAGCAGTGAAACAGGGTTGAATTCACCCCTCCACTTT.

The V gene is TRBV5-1, the J gene TRBJ1-5; D gene ambiguous. The CDR3 runs to 15 residues. The V gene lost 2 bases and the J gene lost 8 bases, with 17 bases spanning the gap. Germline CDR1 SGHRS, CDR2 YFSETQ. DNA of the CDR3: TGCGCCAGCAGCTTAGCGGGGTCGGGGTGGGAGCCCCAGCATTTT. Its protein is CASSLAGSGWEPQHF. The entire variable domain, with the rest obtained from reference TRBV5-1 and TRBJ1-5, is as follows: KAGVTQTPRYLIKTRGQQVTLSCSPISGHRSVSWYQQTPGQGLQFLFEYFSETQRNKGNFPGRFSGRQFSNSRSEMNVSTLELGDSALYLCASSLAGSGWEPQHFGDGTRLSIL.

The chain uses TRBV4-1 and TRBJ2-7; 8 nucleotides align to TRBD2. The V gene end was trimmed by 5 bases and the J gene end by 6 bases; junction bases not matched to a gene: 6. Germline CDR1 MGHRA, CDR2 YSYEKL. The CDR3 covers 13 residues. The CDR3 sequence is CASSWTGGSEQYF. The CDR3 nucleotides are TGCGCCAGCAGCTGGACGGGGGGGTCCGAGCAGTACTTC.

The genes are TRBV30 and TRBJ2-7; TRBD1 matches 10 bases. With 2 bases clipped from V and 2 bases from J, the junction kept 6 bases outside the gene matches. This CDR3 is 15 amino acids long. Germline CDR1 is GTSNPN and CDR2 is SVGIG (reference sequence). CDR3 residues: CAWSSGQGPTYEQYF. The CDR3, as DNA: TGTGCCTGGAGTTCGGGACAGGGGCCAACCTACGAGCAGTACTTC.

The chain has TRBV30 and TRBJ2-7; the D is unclear. The germline gives CDR1 GTSNPN, CDR2 SVGIG (reference sequence). The length of the CDR3 is 10 residues. The germline V and J ends were trimmed by 0 bases and 6 bases, with 3 bases remaining between them. The CDR3 DNA reads as TGTGCCTGGAGTGTCGGCGAGCAGTACTTC. Translated: CAWSVGEQYF.

The chain combines TRBV6-1 with TRBJ2-4; 7 bases match TRBD1. The CDR3 has 14 residues. Germline CDR1 reads MNHNS; CDR2 reads SASEGT. The V segment lost 5 bases and the J segment 12 bases; nucleotides outside the gene matches: 13. In nucleotides, the CDR3 is TGTGCCAGCAGTAACCAGGGGGTGGGACAGCCTCAGTACTTC. Protein product: CASSNQGVGQPQYF.

This CDR3 is CASSVPGIAEETQYF. In DNA form, the CDR3 reads TGTGCCAGCAGTGTCCCGGGGATAGCAGAAGAGACCCAGTACTTC. The genes are TRBV6-4 and TRBJ2-5, with D possibly TRBD2 on 5 matching bases. The CDR3 is made up of 15 amino acids. Germline lookup yields CDR1 MRHNA and CDR2 SNTAGT. Trimming removed 4 bases at V and 3 bases at J, with 15 bases between.

In this sample, this clone turned up a few times. This rearrangement joins TRBV5-1 to TRBJ2-7; 9 bases are shared with TRBD1. CDR1 is SGHRS and CDR2 is YFSETQ in the germline V gene. V trimming: 4 bases; J trimming: 3 bases; junction bases outside the gene matches: 8. The CDR3 is 15 amino acids. CDR3 in amino acids: CASSPGGTGHYEQYF. The CDR3, as DNA: TGCGCCAGCAGCCCAGGGGGGACAGGGCACTACGAGCAGTACTTC.

V usage is TRBV10-3 and J usage is TRBJ2-7; TRBD2 matches at 7 bases. Germline-derived CDR1 and CDR2 are ENHRY and SYGVKD. The CDR3 spans 14 residues. V was clipped by 6 bases and J by 3 bases; unmatched bases: 8. The CDR3: CAISPGASGYEQYF. In nucleotides, the CDR3 is TGTGCCATCAGCCCCGGGGCTAGCGGCTACGAGCAGTACTTC.

The V gene is TRBV5-1, the J gene TRBJ1-2; 9 positions agree with TRBD1. The germline gives CDR1 SGHRS, CDR2 YFSETQ. This CDR3 contains 16 residues. V shed 4 bases, J shed 3 bases, and the junction held 10 bases outside the gene matches. CDR3 in DNA: TGCGCCAGCAGCCGCACTTGGGACAGGGTGGACTATGGCTACACCTTC. It is translated as CASSRTWDRVDYGYTF.